This TCR beta chain was sequenced in a study of blood T cell repertoires in COVID-19 (dated by TCRdb to 2018 to 2020). Broadly, across the study: Samples covering the acute and convalescent phases of COVID-19 were provided by collaborators in the United States, Italy and Spain. The material from the prospective study consisted of cDNA or gDNA derived from T cells, B-cell-depleted T cells, or PBMCs. Subjects who had been exposed to COVID-19, were actively infected with it, or had recovered from it provided the deeply sampled blood TCRbeta repertoires that made up the dataset. The repertoires were released in a freely available public database meant as a resource for research on the immune response to SARS-CoV-2. Samples were obtained from the ongoing ImmuneRACE study (first 160 participants) and from some 1,300 subjects provided by 6 global collaborators. A de-identified subject ID, COVID-19 status, age in years and sex were almost always included in the sample metadata. Where available, HLA class I and class II types were obtained from metadata supplied by the sample provider rather than from assay-based typing.

What the authors observed across the whole study: The quantity of clinical and demographic metadata differed by source and by participant and was supplied without curation.

The cysteine opens and the phenylalanine closes a CDR3 of 17 amino acids. Of the read, only the CDR3 DNA is kept; its 51 bases are in frame from base 1. CDR1 and CDR2, looked up from the germline V gene (reference sequence), are GTSNPN and SVGIG. V is pruned by 0 bases and J by 5 bases, leaving 14 bases of the junction without a gene match. TCRbeta CDR3 regions were amplified from genomic DNA by means of the immunoSEQ Assay, a bias-controlled multiplex PCR. Processing in the source paper ran as follows. Nucleated cell counts per sample were estimated from amplification of reference gene primers within the assay. Sequence reads were collapsed and filtered to measure the absolute abundance of every unique TCRbeta CDR3 rearrangement. For each sample, productive Simpson clonality was calculated by taking the square root of Simpson's diversity index across productive rearrangements. What TCRdb holds here is the immuneACCESS table cut down to in-frame rearrangements. Part of the clones is not present; checked against another copy, under half of the missing clones reflect an unresolved V gene, and the others are unexplained. V and J calls and clone size are given by that table; D and trimming were obtained from the DNA. The sample includes about 50,000 clones, with over 70% observed a single time. The top ten clonotypes cover 9.5% to 15% of the sample.

Whole blood was collected in K2EDTA tubes by collaborating institutions according to the institutions' own protocols. For TCRbeta analysis, collaborators shipped samples as frozen whole blood, isolated PBMCs, or DNA extracted from either of those sample types. For this clone: It has no known antigen specificity. There are no base qualities to consult, and no much larger clone falls within one base.

The receptor chain draws on TRBV30 and TRBJ1-2, with TRBD1 matching 8 junction bases. The sequencing input was peripheral blood. The source of this sequence is a human donor with active COVID-19. The donor label of this sample is uncertain. The DNA is TGTGCCTGGAGTGTAGTGGCAGGGGGCTTTAACCCTTATGGCTACACCTTC. This is translated as CAWSVVAGGFNPYGYTF. Reference TRBV30 and TRBJ1-2 proteins supply the regions before and after the CDR3; the full variable domain is: SQTIHQWPATLVQPVGSPLSLECTVEGTSNPNLYWYRQAAGRGLQLLFYSVGIGQISSEVPQNLSASRPQDRQFILSSKKLLLSDSGFYLCAWSVVAGGFNPYGYTFGSGTRLTVV.